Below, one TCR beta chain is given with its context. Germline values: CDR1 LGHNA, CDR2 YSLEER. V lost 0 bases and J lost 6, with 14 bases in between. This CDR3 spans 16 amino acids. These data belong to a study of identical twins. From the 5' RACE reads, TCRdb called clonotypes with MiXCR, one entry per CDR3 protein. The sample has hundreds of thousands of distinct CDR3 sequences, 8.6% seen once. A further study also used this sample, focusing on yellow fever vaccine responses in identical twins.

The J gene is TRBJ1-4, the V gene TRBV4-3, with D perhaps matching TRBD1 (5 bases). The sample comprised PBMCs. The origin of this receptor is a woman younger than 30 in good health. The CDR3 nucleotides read TGCGCCAGCAGCCAAGATAAAAACCTAGGGGATGAAAAACTGTTTTTT. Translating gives CASSQDKNLGDEKLFF.